This TCR beta chain emerged from a study of blood T cell repertoires in COVID-19. Study background: Spain, Italy and the United States supplied samples that represented acute and convalescent COVID-19. From T cells, B-cell-depleted T cells, or PBMCs came the material, which was cDNA or gDNA.

Original processing methods: Amplifying reference gene primers gave estimates of nucleated cell counts. Only in-frame clones appear in the TCRdb table, and some are missing; sequencing was by immunoSEQ multiplex PCR. For V, J and clone size, that table is used; D and trimming come from the DNA. Of more than 80,000 clones listed, 70% to 90% are singletons. Seattle patient enrollment occurred during active infection, with longitudinal follow-up thereafter. Deletions cut 8 bases from V and 5 bases from J, with 15 bases between. The CDR3 consists of 14 residues. Germline V gene lookup returns CDR1 MNHEY and CDR2 SVGAGI.

This chain joins TRBV6-5 and TRBJ1-4; D gene unclear. The receptor was derived from a woman in her sixties with COVID-19, enrolled during active disease. Sequencing was done on a sample of peripheral blood. The CDR3 here is CASALRTHNEKLFF. The CDR3 DNA is TGTGCCAGCGCCCTAAGGACTCACAATGAAAAACTGTTTTTT.